This T cell receptor beta chain was documented in a study of blood T cell repertoires in COVID-19 (dated by TCRdb to 2020 to 2021). With regard to the full study: Samples covering the acute and convalescent phases of COVID-19 were provided by collaborators in the United States, Italy and Spain. The material from the prospective study consisted of cDNA or gDNA derived from T cells, B-cell-depleted T cells, or PBMCs. Subjects who had been exposed to COVID-19, were actively infected with it, or had recovered from it provided the deeply sampled blood TCRbeta repertoires that made up the dataset. The repertoires were made available in a free public database intended to serve as a resource for research on the immune response to SARS-CoV-2. The samples were drawn from the first 160 participants of the ongoing ImmuneRACE study and from 1,200 or so subjects provided by 6 global collaborators. A de-identified subject ID, COVID-19 status, age in years and sex were almost always included in the sample metadata. HLA class I and class II types, where available, came from metadata supplied by the sample provider rather than from assay-based typing.

The collaborating institutions used their own protocols to collect whole blood in K2EDTA tubes. For TCRbeta analysis, collaborator samples were shipped as frozen whole blood, as isolated PBMCs, or as DNA extracted from either sample type. Results and caveats for the whole study, not just this receptor: Clinical and demographic metadata were provided uncurated, with the amount varying by source and participant.

TCRbeta CDR3 regions were amplified from genomic DNA by means of the immunoSEQ Assay, a bias-controlled multiplex PCR. The published analysis was carried out like this. The number of nucleated cells in each sample was estimated from the amplification of reference gene primers within the assay. To quantify the absolute abundance of each unique TCRbeta CDR3 rearrangement, sequence reads were collapsed and filtered. For each sample, productive Simpson clonality was calculated as the square root of Simpson's diversity index over productive rearrangements. This is the immuneACCESS table as TCRdb keeps it, with only in-frame sequences that have V and J called. A part of the clones is gone; compared with another copy, unresolved V genes explain less than half, and the rest is unexplained. Clone size and the V and J calls come from that table; the DNA yielded D and trimming. The table for this sample lists some 30,000 clones; around 90% of them were counted only once. The top ten constitute over 10% of the sample.

About this clone itself: The antigen it binds to is not known. The record has no base qualities; no much larger clone is one base away.

Material for sequencing was peripheral blood. This TCR derives from a man in his 70s with active COVID-19.

The nucleotide sequence is TGCGCCAGCATCGTTAGGGTAGCGGGACTGGAGACCCAGTACTTC. Translated, this is CASIVRVAGLETQYF. The chain is made from TRBV10-1 and TRBJ2-5; 8 of the junction bases match TRBD2. Clipping removes 7 bases from V and 5 bases from J, with 12 as the unmatched junction base count. Reading from cysteine to phenylalanine, the CDR3 counts 15 amino acids. Only the CDR3 portion is preserved as DNA: 45 bases, with reading frame beginning at the first base. Based on the germline V gene (reference sequence), the CDR1 and CDR2 sequences are WNHNN and SYGVQD.